One sample yielded the 14 T cell receptor beta chains listed below, sequenced in a study of identical twins. TCRdb re-analysed the 5' RACE reads in MiXCR, keeping a single row per CDR3 protein. The table has about 530,000 distinct CDR3 sequences, approximately 20% seen once. These records were also assigned to another study, of yellow fever vaccine responses in identical twins.

The sequenced sample consisted of CD4+ T cells sorted from blood. The receptors here all came from a woman under 30 in good health.

The rearrangement links TRBV3-1 to TRBJ1-6, with 7 bases identical to TRBD1. There are 16 residues in the CDR3. CDR1 is LGHDT, CDR2 YNNKEL, per germline (reference sequence). J gave up 7 bases and V 4 bases, and 10 bases lay outside the gene matches. The CDR3 loop is CASSRTGQRENSPLHF. DNA of the CDR3: TGTGCCAGCAGCCGGACGGGACAGCGAGAAAATTCACCCCTCCACTTT.

This rearrangement joins TRBV5-1 to TRBJ2-1; perhaps D is TRBD1 or TRBD2 (5 bases each). V lost 4 bases and J 4 bases, leaving 12 bases between the germline ends. This CDR3 is 14 amino acids long. CDR1 and CDR2 from the germline V gene are SGHRS and YFSETQ. This chain's CDR3 is CASSEGYLYNEQFF. In DNA form, the CDR3 reads TGCGCCAGCAGCGAGGGGTACTTATACAATGAGCAGTTCTTC.

This clonotype has only a few counts. J is TRBJ2-1 and V is TRBV4-1, with 11 bases matching TRBD2. Trimming removed 0 bases from V and 5 bases from J; junction bases left unmatched: 6. This CDR3 spans 17 amino acids. The germline CDR1 and CDR2 sequences are MGHRA and YSYEKL. CDR3 coding DNA: TGCGCCAGCAGCCAAGATTCCCTAGCGGGGGGCGACAATGAGCAGTTCTTC. Translated, it gives CASSQDSLAGGDNEQFF.

This clonotype was detected only a few times. The CDR3: CASSFVGGELFF. CDR3 sequence (DNA): TGTGCCAGCAGTTTCGTAGGCGGGGAGCTGTTTTTT. The chain is built from TRBV12-3 or TRBV12-4 and TRBJ2-2; D gene ambiguous. V lost 3 bases and J 7 bases, leaving 6 bases between the germline ends. CDR3 length: 12 residues.

The V and J genes are TRBV28 and TRBJ2-2; 9 bases fit TRBD2. This CDR3 contains 18 residues. CDR1 and CDR2 from the germline V gene are MDHEN and SYDVKM. V was pared by 5 bases and J by 2 bases, with 12 bases of the junction left unmatched. The CDR3 reads CASSRLHRGLANTGELFF. In DNA form, the CDR3 reads TGTGCCAGCAGTCGTCTACACAGGGGACTAGCAAACACCGGGGAGCTGTTTTTT.

This clonotype showed up just a few times. The V call is TRBV12-3 or TRBV12-4, the J call TRBJ2-1; 7 bases map to TRBD2. V lost 8 bases and J lost 0; bases outside the gene matches: 10. This CDR3 region has 16 residues. The DNA of the CDR3 is TGTGCCAGCGGGGGGGTAAGGGGAACCTCCTACAATGAGCAGTTCTTC. Its translation: CASGGVRGTSYNEQFF.

This rearrangement joins TRBV27 to TRBJ2-3; TRBD1 is a possible D gene (6 bases). The germline V gene has CDR1 MNHEY and CDR2 SMNVEV (reference sequence). The V gene lost 1 base and the J gene lost 5 bases, with 22 bases spanning the gap. CDR3 length: 18 amino acids. CDR3 amino acids: CASSLYFYKGTKGDTQYF. The CDR3 nucleotides are TGTGCCAGCAGTTTATACTTCTATAAGGGGACAAAGGGAGATACGCAGTATTTT.

This clonotype appeared a few times. The V gene is TRBV20-1, the J gene TRBJ2-1, with 12 bases matching TRBD1. CDR3 size: 13 residues. Germline assignment: CDR1 DFQATT and CDR2 SNEGSKA (reference sequence). The ends lost 7 bases at V and 6 bases at J; junction bases unmatched: 4. For the CDR3, the DNA is TGCAGTGTCCCGGGACAGGGGGCCAATGAGCAGTTCTTC. Translation: CSVPGQGANEQFF.

This clonotype was seen a handful of times. V usage is TRBV12-3 or TRBV12-4 and J usage is TRBJ2-1; D could derive from TRBD1 or TRBD2 (5 bases each). CDR3 length equals 13 residues. Between the trimmed V and J ends, which lost 5 bases and 9 bases, there was a span of 14 bases. The CDR3 DNA follows: TGTGCCAGCAGTCCCAGGGCTGGGGGTGAGCAGTTCTTC. As protein: CASSPRAGGEQFF.

This clonotype was detected ten times or more. The rearrangement joins TRBV4-1 to TRBJ1-5, with no clear D. Trimming removed 1 base at V and 5 bases at J, with 6 bases between. The length of the CDR3 is 13 residues. Germline V gene sequence: CDR1 MGHRA, CDR2 YSYEKL. Here the CDR3 DNA reads TGCGCCAGCAGCCAAGCCCGAGATCAGCCCCAGCATTTT. Translated, it gives CASSQARDQPQHF.

This chain uses TRBV11-2 with TRBJ2-1; no definite D call. There are 11 residues in the CDR3. V was pared by 3 bases and J by 12 bases, with 9 bases between. Looked up from germline, CDR1 is SGHAT and CDR2 is FQNNGV. Written as DNA, the CDR3 is TGTGCCAGCAGCTTGGGGAAAGGGCAGTTCTTC. Translating gives CASSLGKGQFF.

This clonotype was recorded a few times. This sequence joins TRBV7-2 and TRBJ2-3; the D gene is possibly TRBD2 (6 bases). The CDR3 contains 16 residues. CDR1 and CDR2 (germline): SGHTA, FQGNSA. V lost 5 bases to trimming and J lost 0 bases, with 15 bases between them. The DNA for the CDR3 is TGTGCCAGCAGCCCTCCGCCTGGGACTAGCACAGATACGCAGTATTTT. Amino acids: CASSPPPGTSTDTQYF.

This clonotype appeared a few times. The rearrangement links TRBV11-3 to TRBJ2-1; 8 positions agree with TRBD2. CDR1 and CDR2 (germline): SGHNT, YENEEA. The CDR3 extends over 17 amino acids. J lost 3 bases, V lost 4 bases, and 11 bases had no gene match. The chain's CDR3 is CASSSLPQAGVYNEQFF. The DNA of the CDR3 is TGTGCCAGCAGCTCACTACCTCAAGCGGGAGTCTACAATGAGCAGTTCTTC. Looking up the rest from reference TRBV11-3 and TRBJ2-1 gives the full variable domain: EAGVVQSPRYKIIEKKQPVAFWCNPISGHNTLYWYLQNLGQGPELLIRYENEEAVDDSQLPKDRFSAERLKGVDSTLKIQPAELGDSAVYLCASSSLPQAGVYNEQFFGPGTRLTVL.

V usage is TRBV10-2 and J usage is TRBJ1-2; tentatively, D is TRBD1 (6 bases). Germline V gene data show CDR1 as WSHSY and CDR2 as SAAADI. Between the trimmed V and J ends, which lost 3 bases and 4 bases, there was a span of 15 bases. This CDR3 is built from 15 residues. The CDR3 spells CASSDWAGATYGYTF. The DNA of the CDR3 is TGCGCCAGCAGTGATTGGGCAGGGGCGACCTATGGCTACACCTTC.